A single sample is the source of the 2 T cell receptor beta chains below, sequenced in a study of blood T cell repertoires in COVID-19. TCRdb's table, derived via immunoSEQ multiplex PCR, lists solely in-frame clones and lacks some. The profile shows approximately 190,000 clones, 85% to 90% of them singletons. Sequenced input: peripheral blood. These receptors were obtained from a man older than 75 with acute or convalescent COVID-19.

CDR3 sequence (DNA): TGTGCCTGGAGTGAGGGACAGGTCAATTCACCCCTCCACTTT. It yields the protein CAWSEGQVNSPLHF. The chain recombines TRBV30 with TRBJ1-6; 8 positions match TRBD1. Germline V lookup: CDR1 GTSNPN, CDR2 SVGIG (reference sequence). Germline trimming cut 1 base from V and 7 bases from J; bases unmatched to any gene: 3. The CDR3 runs to 14 residues.

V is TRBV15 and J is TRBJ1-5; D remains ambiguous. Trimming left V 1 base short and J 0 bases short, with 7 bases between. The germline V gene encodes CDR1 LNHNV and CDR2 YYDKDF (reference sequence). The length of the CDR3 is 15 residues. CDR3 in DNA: TGTGCCACCAGCAGAGGACTGTATAGCAATCAGCCCCAGCATTTT. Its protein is CATSRGLYSNQPQHF.